The 2 T cell receptor beta chains below come from one sample, sequenced in a study of cytomegalovirus exposure and HLA in healthy donors. A multiplex PCR was run with 60 Vbeta primers and 13 Jbeta primers. Only in-frame clones appear in the TCRdb table, and some are missing; sequencing was by immunoSEQ multiplex PCR. The top ten clones hold less than 2.5% of a sample with around 190,000 clones, roughly 85% of them seen once. Sequenced input: PBMCs. The source is a woman in her forties or fifties in good health and CMV-seronegative.

The chain employs TRBV11-1 and TRBJ2-2; TRBD2 is a possible D gene (5 bases). CDR1 and CDR2 (germline): SGHAT, FQDESV (reference sequence). This CDR3 is built from 17 residues. Trimming stripped 8 bases from V and 3 bases from J, with 22 bases between. As DNA, the CDR3 is TGTGCCAGCCGAGGAAGCTGGTGGGAGACTTACACCGGGGAGCTGTTTTTT. Encoded protein: CASRGSWWETYTGELFF.

The chain employs TRBV6-4 and TRBJ2-3, with 11 bases aligning to TRBD2. CDR3 length: 19 amino acids. V lost 10 bases, J lost 2 bases, and 20 bases stayed unmatched. Germline CDR1 reads MRHNA; CDR2 reads SNTAGT. The CDR3 is CAIFLVLLLGLAATDTQYF. Here the CDR3 DNA reads TGTGCCATCTTCCTTGTGCTCCTTTTGGGACTAGCGGCCACAGATACGCAGTATTTT.